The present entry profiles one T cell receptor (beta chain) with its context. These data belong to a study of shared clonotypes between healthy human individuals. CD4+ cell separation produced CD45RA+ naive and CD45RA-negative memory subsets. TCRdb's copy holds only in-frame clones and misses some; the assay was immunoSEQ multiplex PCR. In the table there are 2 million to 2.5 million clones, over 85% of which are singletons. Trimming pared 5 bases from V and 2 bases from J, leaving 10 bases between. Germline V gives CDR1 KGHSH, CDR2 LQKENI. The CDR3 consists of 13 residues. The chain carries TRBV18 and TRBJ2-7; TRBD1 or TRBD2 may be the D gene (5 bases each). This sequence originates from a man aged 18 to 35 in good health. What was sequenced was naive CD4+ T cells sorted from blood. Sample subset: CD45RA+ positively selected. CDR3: CASSGTSTYEQYF. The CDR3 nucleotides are TGTGCCAGCTCAGGGACGTCAACCTACGAGCAGTACTTC.